The clone carrying this T cell receptor beta chain was counted between two and nine times. Its specificity is not known. This sample is drawn from a study of beta chain features in type 1 diabetes. On the study more broadly: Patients and healthy donors were similar in age, gender and cell yields. Study-level results: All four CD4+ subsets from Type 1 diabetes patients carried moderately but significantly shorter TCRB CDR3s. Patients' naive, central memory and Treg TCRB repertoires seemed closer to one another than those of healthy donors.

Sequenced material consisted of expressed TCRB transcripts (all of the isolated RNA was reverse transcribed). Produced via immunoSEQ multiplex PCR; TCRdb's table is partial and in-frame only. The sample shows more than 250,000 clones, about 23% of them seen only once. The origin of this receptor is a young woman with type 1 diabetes. Sequences were obtained from naive CD4+ T cells from blood.

This chain's CDR3 is CSVYPGSGANVLTF. CDR3 coding DNA: TGCAGCGTGTACCCAGGCTCTGGGGCCAACGTCCTGACTTTC. The chain is built from TRBV29-1 and TRBJ2-6; D call uncertain. The CDR3 sequence is 14 residues long. The V end lost 6 bases, the J end lost 0 bases, and 9 bases lay between the germline ends. Per the germline V gene, CDR1 is SQVTM and CDR2 is ANQGSEA.